Following are 18 T cell receptor beta chains from one sample sequenced in a study of Tregs in tolerant kidney transplant recipients. This table comes from immunoSEQ multiplex PCR, and its TCRdb copy is limited to in-frame clones, with some not included. The table includes roughly 99,000 clones, under 95% detected once. The sequencing here drew on CD4+ T cells from blood, taken before the transplant. Receptor source: a human donor who received a combined kidney and bone marrow transplant.

J is TRBJ2-5 and V is TRBV7-9, with a possible D match to TRBD1 (5 bases). This CDR3 has 16 residues. Trimming took off 5 bases at V and 2 bases at J, with 18 bases between the two ends. Germline V gene lookup returns CDR1 SEHNR and CDR2 FQNEAQ (reference sequence). As DNA, the CDR3 is TGTGCCAGCAGCCAACCAGGGTCCTCGATTCAAGAGACCCAGTACTTC. Translation gives CASSQPGSSIQETQYF.

V is TRBV7-9 and J is TRBJ2-1; 9 nucleotides match TRBD2. Unmatched junction bases numbered 11, after V lost 1 base and J lost 4 bases. There are 18 residues in the CDR3. Germline V gene lookup returns CDR1 SEHNR and CDR2 FQNEAQ (reference sequence). The CDR3: CASSLVSRLAGLYNEQFF. The CDR3 DNA reads as TGTGCCAGCAGCTTAGTCTCCCGGCTAGCGGGGCTTTACAATGAGCAGTTCTTC.

V gene TRBV4-1 combines with J gene TRBJ2-3; TRBD2 agrees at 14 bases. Germline-derived CDR1 and CDR2 are MGHRA and YSYEKL. V lost 0 bases to trimming and J lost 3 bases; unmatched junction nucleotides: 2. The CDR3 length is 17 residues. For the CDR3, the DNA is TGCGCCAGCAGCCAAGAAGGGACTAGCGGGAGTACAGATACGCAGTATTTT. Translation gives CASSQEGTSGSTDTQYF.

The V gene is TRBV7-2, the J gene TRBJ1-2; D might be TRBD1 (5 bases). There are 17 residues in the CDR3. The V end was cut by 1 base, the J end by 8 bases, with 23 bases between. The germline V gene has CDR1 SGHTA and CDR2 FQGNSA. CDR3 DNA: TGTGCCAGCAGCTTAGTTCAGGGTATGTCAGGCGTACAGGGCTACACCTTC. As protein: CASSLVQGMSGVQGYTF.

The sample holds one count of this clone. V and J are TRBV19 and TRBJ1-1, with 10 nucleotides matching TRBD1. Per the germline V gene, CDR1 is LNHDA and CDR2 is SQIVND (reference sequence). This CDR3 region has 17 residues. V shed 3 bases and J 6 bases; nucleotides not matched to a gene: 13. The CDR3 DNA follows: TGTGCCAGTAGTATCCGAGTCGGCGACAGGGGGCGATCTGAAGCTTTCTTT. This gives the protein CASSIRVGDRGRSEAFF.

The chain recombines TRBV6-4 with TRBJ2-1, with TRBD2 matching over 8 bases. The trim removed 10 bases at V and 7 bases at J, leaving 18 bases unmatched. The length of the CDR3 is 16 residues. Germline V CDR1 and CDR2: MRHNA, SNTAGT. The CDR3 here is CATSRGGARRFNEQFF. CDR3 nucleotides: TGTGCCACCTCACGGGGGGGGGCCCGACGTTTTAATGAGCAGTTCTTC.

This chain uses TRBV21-1 with TRBJ1-5. TRBV21-1 is a known pseudogene. CDR3 length equals 17 residues. The DNA for the CDR3 is TGTGCCAGCAGCAAATATAGGGACCACGGGGGGCATCAGCCCCAGCATTTT. This encodes CASSKYRDHGGHQPQHF.

The chain joins TRBV5-1 to TRBJ2-3; a weak D match, TRBD2 (7 bases). Deletions cut 0 bases from V and 4 bases from J, with 12 bases between. The CDR3 sequence is 15 residues long. Germline assignment: CDR1 SGHRS and CDR2 YFSETQ. The CDR3 DNA reads as TGCGCCAGCAGCTTGGCGGGGGGCTTCGCAGATACGCAGTATTTT. Translating gives CASSLAGGFADTQYF.

Only one count was recorded for this clone. This chain joins TRBV11-2 and TRBJ2-5, with D possibly TRBD1 on 6 matching bases. The germline V gene encodes CDR1 SGHAT and CDR2 FQNNGV. V lost 6 bases to trimming and J lost 2 bases, with 16 bases between them. There are 15 residues in the CDR3. CDR3 protein: CASSFFSGAQETQYF. For the CDR3, the DNA is TGTGCCAGCAGTTTTTTTTCAGGGGCTCAAGAGACCCAGTACTTC.

The gene calls are TRBV5-6 and TRBJ2-4, with a tentative D call TRBD1 (5 bases). Germline-derived CDR1 and CDR2 are SGHDT and YYEEEE. This CDR3 is 16 amino acids long. V was clipped by 1 base and J by 3 bases, with 14 bases between them. The CDR3 protein is CASSLFAGFNKNIQYF. CDR3 nucleotide sequence: TGTGCCAGCAGCTTGTTCGCAGGGTTTAACAAAAACATTCAGTACTTC. Complete variable domain (other parts from reference TRBV5-6 and TRBJ2-4): DAGVTQSPTHLIKTRGQQVTLRCSPKSGHDTVSWYQQALGQGPQFIFQYYEEEERQRGNFPDRFSGHQFPNYSSELNVNALLLGDSALYLCASSLFAGFNKNIQYFGAGTRLSVL.

The genes are TRBV30 and TRBJ2-3, with D possibly TRBD1 on 5 matching bases. The CDR3 is 15 amino acids. Trimming took 1 base from V and 0 from J, leaving 11 bases between them. Looked up from germline, CDR1 is GTSNPN and CDR2 is SVGIG (reference sequence). Written as DNA, the CDR3 is TGTGCCTGGAGTGAGTGGACATCTAGCACAGATACGCAGTATTTT. Protein product: CAWSEWTSSTDTQYF.

The chain links TRBV19 to TRBJ2-3; 10 bases are shared with TRBD2. J was trimmed by 6 bases and V by 3 bases; bases with no gene match: 9. This CDR3 contains 16 residues. Germline CDR1 is LNHDA and CDR2 is SQIVND (reference sequence). CDR3 in amino acids: CASSMTERGGRDTQYF. CDR3 DNA: TGTGCCAGTAGTATGACAGAGCGGGGGGGCCGGGATACGCAGTATTTT. Full variable domain (missing parts from reference TRBV19 and TRBJ2-3): DGGITQSPKYLFRKEGQNVTLSCEQNLNHDAMYWYRQDPGQGLRLIYYSQIVNDFQKGDIAEGYSVSREKKESFPLTVTSAQKNPTAFYLCASSMTERGGRDTQYFGPGTRLTVL.

The rearrangement joins TRBV30 to TRBJ1-1, with D hard to call. V shed 0 bases and J shed 5 bases, with 7 bases lying between them. Germline V gives CDR1 GTSNPN, CDR2 SVGIG (reference sequence). The CDR3 is made up of 12 amino acids. DNA of the CDR3: TGTGCCTGGAGTGTACTTTTTACTGAAGCTTTCTTT. It specifies CAWSVLFTEAFF.

This chain links TRBV11-3 with TRBJ1-2, with TRBD1 matching over 9 bases. Germline V gene lookup returns CDR1 SGHNT and CDR2 YENEEA. V lost 6 bases, J lost 8 bases, and 10 bases stayed unmatched. The CDR3 loop spans 14 amino acids. The CDR3 DNA is TGTGCCAGCAGGACAGGGGGAGGCGATTACGGCTACACCTTC. Protein sequence: CASRTGGGDYGYTF.

The chain recombines TRBV28 with TRBJ1-1; TRBD1 might be the D (5 bases). There are 15 residues in the CDR3. The germline gives CDR1 MDHEN, CDR2 SYDVKM. Trimming pared 5 bases from V and 1 base from J, leaving 14 bases between. The CDR3 bases are TGTGCCAGCAGTCAAACTAACGGGGGGAACACTGAAGCTTTCTTT. It encodes CASSQTNGGNTEAFF.

The V and J genes are TRBV27 and TRBJ2-5; 7 bases align to TRBD2. This CDR3 comprises 13 residues. The V segment lost 9 bases and the J segment 10 bases; nucleotides outside the gene matches: 14. From germline, CDR1 is MNHEY and CDR2 SMNVEV (reference sequence). The CDR3: CARNYSSGSLQYF. The CDR3 DNA is TGTGCCAGGAACTATTCTAGCGGTTCGCTCCAGTACTTC.

This chain links TRBV5-1 with TRBJ2-5, with TRBD2 matching over 8 bases. V lost 0 bases, J lost 4 bases, and 11 bases stayed unmatched. This CDR3 region has 17 residues. The germline CDR1 and CDR2 sequences are SGHRS and YFSETQ. The CDR3 here is CASSLEFAGGPRETQYF. CDR3 nucleotides: TGCGCCAGCAGCTTGGAATTTGCGGGGGGTCCCCGAGAGACCCAGTACTTC.

The chain links TRBV10-3 to TRBJ2-2; D possibly corresponds to TRBD1 (5 bases). Germline CDR1 ENHRY, CDR2 SYGVKD. V was pared by 4 bases and J by 2 bases, with 11 bases between. There are 15 residues in the CDR3. DNA of the CDR3: TGTGCCATCAGTGGACAGAGAATTAACACCGGGGAGCTGTTTTTT. Residues: CAISGQRINTGELFF.